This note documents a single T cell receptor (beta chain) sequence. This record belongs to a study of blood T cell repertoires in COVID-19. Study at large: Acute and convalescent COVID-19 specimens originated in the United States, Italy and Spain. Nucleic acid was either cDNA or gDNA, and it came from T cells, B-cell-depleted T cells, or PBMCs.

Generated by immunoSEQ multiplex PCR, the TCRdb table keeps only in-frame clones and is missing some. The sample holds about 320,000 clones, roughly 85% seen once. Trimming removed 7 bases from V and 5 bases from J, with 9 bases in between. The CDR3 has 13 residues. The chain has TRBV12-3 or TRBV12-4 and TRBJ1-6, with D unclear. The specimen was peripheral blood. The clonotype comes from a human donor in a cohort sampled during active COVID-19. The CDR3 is CASTVANNSPLHF. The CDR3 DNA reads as TGTGCCAGCACCGTTGCGAATAATTCACCCCTCCACTTT.